Below, 14 T cell receptor beta chains from the same sample are listed, as sequenced in a study of cytomegalovirus exposure and HLA in healthy donors. The method was immunoSEQ multiplex PCR; TCRdb's version includes in-frame clones alone and lacks a portion of them. The sample holds about 170,000 clones, roughly 91% seen once. Sample: PBMCs. These receptors originate from a young woman in good health and CMV-seropositive.

The rearrangement links TRBV25-1 to TRBJ1-4; a possible D gene is TRBD1 (5 bases). Germline V lookup: CDR1 MGHDK, CDR2 SYGVNS. Deletions cut 1 base from V and 8 bases from J, with 20 bases between. The CDR3 has 17 amino acids. CDR3 sequence reads: CASSELGAGVIGEKLFF. In DNA form, the CDR3 reads TGTGCCAGCAGTGAATTAGGGGCAGGAGTTATCGGCGAAAAACTGTTTTTT.

Here the CDR3 DNA reads TGTGCCAGCAGCTTAGATAGGTCGACTAGCCGCCATACGCAGTATTTT. Encoded protein: CASSLDRSTSRHTQYF. The chain combines TRBV7-9 with TRBJ2-3; 7 bases fit TRBD2. Germline V gene lookup returns CDR1 SEHNR and CDR2 FQNEAQ (reference sequence). The ends lost 1 base at V and 7 bases at J; junction bases unmatched: 11. The CDR3 is 16 amino acids.

This clone was observed once. The chain carries TRBV7-8 and TRBJ1-5; TRBD1 matches at 8 bases. This CDR3 is 14 amino acids long. In germline, CDR1 is SGHVS, CDR2 FQNEAQ. V shed 5 bases and J 5 bases; nucleotides not matched to a gene: 5. CDR3 amino acids: CASSRTGFDQPQHF. Written as DNA, the CDR3 is TGTGCCAGCAGCCGGACAGGGTTCGATCAGCCCCAGCATTTT.

The V gene is TRBV18, the J gene TRBJ1-3, with D possibly matching TRBD1 (6 bases). The V end lost 2 bases, the J end lost 4 bases, and 9 bases lay between the germline ends. The CDR3 runs 14 residues. Germline V gives CDR1 KGHSH, CDR2 LQKENI. CDR3 sequence reads: CASSPGDTGNTIYF. CDR3 bases: TGTGCCAGCTCACCAGGGGACACAGGAAACACCATATATTTT.

The rearrangement joins TRBV28 to TRBJ2-7; 8 nucleotides line up with TRBD2. V was pared by 6 bases and J by 0 bases, with 7 bases of the junction left unmatched. Per the germline V gene, CDR1 is MDHEN and CDR2 is SYDVKM. This CDR3 contains 15 residues. The CDR3: CASSSLAGLSYEQYF. The CDR3 coding sequence is TGTGCCAGCAGCTCCTTAGCGGGGCTCTCCTACGAGCAGTACTTC.

The chain links TRBV19 to TRBJ1-5; TRBD1 matches at 7 bases. J gave up 5 bases and V 6 bases, and 7 bases lay outside the gene matches. This CDR3 comprises 14 residues. Germline V lookup: CDR1 LNHDA, CDR2 SQIVND (reference sequence). CDR3: CASSTGQLYQPQHF. CDR3 DNA: TGTGCCAGTAGCACGGGACAGCTGTATCAGCCCCAGCATTTT.

V is TRBV10-2 and J is TRBJ2-7, with D possibly matching TRBD1 (5 bases). The length of the CDR3 is 15 residues. CDR1 WSHSY and CDR2 SAAADI come from the germline V gene. Trimming took off 4 bases at V and 3 bases at J, with 16 bases between the two ends. The CDR3 DNA is TGCGCCAGCAGTGGTCACCAGGGTGTAGGCTACGAGCAGTACTTC. This sequence encodes CASSGHQGVGYEQYF.

This rearrangement joins TRBV2 to TRBJ1-5; the D gene is possibly TRBD1 (6 bases). This CDR3 has 16 residues. Deletions cut 4 bases from V and 7 bases from J, with 20 bases between. Germline CDR1 SNHLY, CDR2 FYNNEI. The CDR3 is CASSGGGEVSWQPQHF. DNA for the CDR3: TGTGCCAGCAGTGGAGGGGGTGAGGTTTCATGGCAGCCCCAGCATTTT.

The rearrangement links TRBV2 to TRBJ2-5; D is undetermined. From germline, CDR1 is SNHLY and CDR2 FYNNEI. Trimming removed 4 bases from V and 5 bases from J, with 11 bases in between. The CDR3 consists of 13 residues. The CDR3 DNA is TGTGCCAGCAGTGTTGGCGGCAAGGAGACCCAGTACTTC. Translating gives CASSVGGKETQYF. Together with reference TRBV2 and TRBJ2-5, the CDR3 gives the full variable domain: EPEVTQTPSHQVTQMGQEVILRCVPISNHLYFYWYRQILGQKVEFLVSFYNNEISEKSEIFDDQFSVERPDGSNFTLKIRSTKLEDSAMYFCASSVGGKETQYFGPGTRLLVL.

V gene TRBV5-1 combines with J gene TRBJ2-3; TRBD1 matches at 11 bases. The CDR3 runs 17 residues. J gave up 2 bases and V 7 bases, and 12 bases lay outside the gene matches. The germline CDR1 and CDR2 sequences are SGHRS and YFSETQ. As DNA, the CDR3 is TGCGCCAGCGGGGTGGGACAGGGGGGCCGCAACACAGATACGCAGTATTTT. Its translation: CASGVGQGGRNTDTQYF. Supplemented by reference TRBV5-1 and TRBJ2-3, the full variable domain reads KAGVTQTPRYLIKTRGQQVTLSCSPISGHRSVSWYQQTPGQGLQFLFEYFSETQRNKGNFPGRFSGRQFSNSRSEMNVSTLELGDSALYLCASGVGQGGRNTDTQYFGPGTRLTVL.

This clone occurred a few times. J is TRBJ1-5 and V is TRBV7-9, with a weak D call TRBD1 (5 bases). The CDR3 sequence is 14 residues long. V lost 5 bases to trimming and J lost 0 bases, with 8 bases between them. The germline V gene encodes CDR1 SEHNR and CDR2 FQNEAQ (reference sequence). The CDR3 is CASSERGSNQPQHF. The CDR3 DNA follows: TGTGCCAGCAGCGAAAGGGGTAGCAATCAGCCCCAGCATTTT.

The rearrangement uses TRBV11-3 and TRBJ1-4; 8 bases line up with TRBD1. This CDR3 contains 14 residues. Trimming removed 5 bases from V and 8 bases from J; junction bases left unmatched: 7. Per the germline V gene, CDR1 is SGHNT and CDR2 is YENEEA. The CDR3 protein is CASSTRQGPEKLFF. The CDR3 coding sequence is TGTGCCAGCAGCACCAGACAGGGGCCGGAAAAACTGTTTTTT.

V gene TRBV4-1 combines with J gene TRBJ2-3, with 9 bases that match TRBD2. This CDR3 is built from 16 residues. The germline gives CDR1 MGHRA, CDR2 YSYEKL. The V segment lost 4 bases and the J segment 7 bases; nucleotides outside the gene matches: 12. This chain's CDR3 is CASSPTFQREVHTQYF. The CDR3 DNA reads TGCGCCAGCAGCCCCACATTCCAGCGGGAGGTCCATACGCAGTATTTT.

The CDR3 DNA is TGTGCCAGCAGCTCGACAGGGATCGGGATAGACTACAATGAGCAGTTCTTC. Translation: CASSSTGIGIDYNEQFF. The chain couples TRBV7-2 to TRBJ2-1, with 7 bases lining up with TRBD1. V lost 4 bases and J lost 3; bases outside the gene matches: 12. The V gene's germline CDR1 is SGHTA and CDR2 FQGNSA. This CDR3 is 17 amino acids long.